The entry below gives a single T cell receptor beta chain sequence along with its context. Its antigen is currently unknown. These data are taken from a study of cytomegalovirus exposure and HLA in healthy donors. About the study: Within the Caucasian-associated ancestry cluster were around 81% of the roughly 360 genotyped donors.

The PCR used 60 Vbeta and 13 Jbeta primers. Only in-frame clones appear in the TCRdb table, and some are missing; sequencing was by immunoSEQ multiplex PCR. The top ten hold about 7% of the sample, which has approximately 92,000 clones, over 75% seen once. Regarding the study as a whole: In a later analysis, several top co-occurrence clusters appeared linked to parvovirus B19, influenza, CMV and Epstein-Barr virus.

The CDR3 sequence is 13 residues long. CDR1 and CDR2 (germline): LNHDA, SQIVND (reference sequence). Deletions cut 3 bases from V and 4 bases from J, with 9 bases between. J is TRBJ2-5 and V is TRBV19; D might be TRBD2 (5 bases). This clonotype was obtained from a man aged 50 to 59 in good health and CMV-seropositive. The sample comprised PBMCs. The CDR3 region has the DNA TGTGCCAGTAGTATCTTGAGCGGAGAGACCCAGTACTTC. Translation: CASSILSGETQYF.